This T cell receptor beta chain was retrieved from a study of T-cell memory formation after mild COVID-19. This clonotype was counted many times. In TCRdb, the 5' RACE reads were re-called with MiXCR into one record per CDR3 protein. Seen here are over 500,000 distinct CDR3 sequences, 17% observed once, and the top ten hold about 7.5%. Germline V gene data show CDR1 as SGHRS and CDR2 as YFSETQ. There are 16 residues in the CDR3. Trimming took 1 base from V and 4 from J, leaving 17 bases between them. The gene calls are TRBV5-1 and TRBJ1-1; the D is unclear. The specimen was PBMCs or a T cell subset sorted from them (not recorded which). This TCR came from an adult woman who had mild COVID-19 (a few samples of this study predate the infection). Cell type and time point are not known. This CDR3 reads CASSLWGGQTATEAFF. CDR3 nucleotides: TGCGCCAGCAGCTTGTGGGGAGGGCAAACAGCCACTGAAGCTTTCTTT.